A selection of T cell receptor beta chains follows, all from one sample in a study of post-analysis software for immune sequencing data. TCRdb ran MiXCR on the PCR reads and lists one entry per CDR3 protein. The sample comprises about 820,000 distinct CDR3 sequences, roughly 58% of which are singletons, and approximately 4.5% rests with the top ten. The sample taken for sequencing was blood. The receptors originated from a girl between 10 and 17 years old with multiple sclerosis. The CDR3 runs from the conserved cysteine through the conserved F or W. The order of the fields is J gene, D gene, CDR3 length, clone size, V gene, CDR3 protein, CDR3 DNA. The D gene is left open where the match is weak. Clone size is shown for a subset of rows, as once, few, many or a class of expanded clone.

j_gene: TRBJ2-5
d_gene: TRBD2
len: 15
abundance: NA
v_gene: TRBV3-1
CDR3aa: CASSRAPTGGETQYF
CDR3nt: TGTGCCAGCAGCCGTGCCCCAACGGGAGGAGAGACCCAGTACTTC

j_gene: TRBJ2-7
d_gene: NA
len: 16
abundance: once
v_gene: TRBV3-1
CDR3aa: CASSLGWGGRTYEQYF
CDR3nt: TGTGCCAGCAGCCTAGGATGGGGGGGGCGCACCTACGAGCAGTACTTC

j_gene: TRBJ2-3
d_gene: TRBD1
len: 15
abundance: NA
v_gene: TRBV7-3
CDR3aa: CASGGGRGSTDTQYF
CDR3nt: TGTGCCAGCGGTGGTGGCAGGGGGAGCACAGATACGCAGTATTTT

j_gene: TRBJ2-7
d_gene: NA
len: 14
abundance: many
v_gene: TRBV3-1
CDR3aa: CASSLQGNVHEQYF
CDR3nt: TGTGCCAGCAGCCTACAGGGTAACGTCCACGAGCAGTACTTC

j_gene: TRBJ2-5
d_gene: NA
len: 14
abundance: NA
v_gene: TRBV5-1
CDR3aa: CASSLGVVGETQYF
CDR3nt: TGCGCCAGCAGCTTGGGCGTCGTGGGGGAGACCCAGTACTTC

j_gene: TRBJ1-4
d_gene: NA
len: 17
abundance: few
v_gene: TRBV4-1
CDR3aa: CASSHEKQGVEGEKLFF
CDR3nt: TGCGCCAGCAGCCATGAGAAACAGGGTGTGGAGGGTGAAAAACTGTTTTTT

j_gene: TRBJ2-3
d_gene: TRBD2
len: 14
abundance: NA
v_gene: TRBV29-1
CDR3aa: CRGGGAGDADTQYF
CDR3nt: TGCAGGGGAGGAGGAGCGGGGGATGCAGATACGCAGTATTTT

j_gene: TRBJ2-1
d_gene: NA
len: 14
abundance: NA
v_gene: TRBV3-1
CDR3aa: CASSQDLVAGKQFF
CDR3nt: TGTGCCAGCAGCCAAGATTTAGTAGCAGGAAAGCAGTTCTTC

j_gene: TRBJ2-3
d_gene: NA
len: 12
abundance: few
v_gene: TRBV4-2
CDR3aa: CASSQDPNTQYF
CDR3nt: TGTGCCAGCAGCCAAGATCCCAATACGCAGTATTTT

j_gene: TRBJ1-1
d_gene: TRBD1
len: 15
abundance: NA
v_gene: TRBV5-6
CDR3aa: CASSWTGGPDAEAFF
CDR3nt: TGTGCCAGCAGCTGGACAGGGGGGCCCGACGCTGAAGCTTTCTTT

j_gene: TRBJ1-2
d_gene: NA
len: 14
abundance: NA
v_gene: TRBV5-1
CDR3aa: CASSLDTFNYGYTF
CDR3nt: TGCGCCAGCAGCCTGGACACCTTTAACTATGGCTACACCTTC

j_gene: TRBJ1-2
d_gene: TRBD1
len: 12
abundance: few
v_gene: TRBV12-3/TRBV12-4
CDR3aa: CASWDSFEDYTF
CDR3nt: TGTGCCAGCTGGGACAGCTTCGAGGACTACACCTTC

j_gene: TRBJ2-3
d_gene: TRBD2
len: 16
abundance: few
v_gene: TRBV20-1
CDR3aa: CSASRSSGGRADTQYF
CDR3nt: TGCAGTGCTAGTCGGTCTAGCGGGGGGCGCGCAGATACGCAGTATTTT

j_gene: TRBJ2-3
d_gene: TRBD2
len: 14
abundance: NA
v_gene: TRBV29-1
CDR3aa: CSVGGTSTPDTQYF
CDR3nt: TGCAGCGTTGGGGGGACTAGTACGCCAGATACGCAGTATTTT

j_gene: TRBJ1-2
d_gene: NA
len: 15
abundance: NA
v_gene: TRBV29-1
CDR3aa: CSVAPATGTKEGCTF
CDR3nt: TGCAGCGTTGCTCCTGCTACCGGGACCAAGGAGGGCTGCACCTTC

j_gene: TRBJ2-5
d_gene: TRBD1
len: 15
abundance: few
v_gene: TRBV20-1
CDR3aa: CSAKNEQGAPKTQYF
CDR3nt: TGCAGTGCTAAAAACGAACAGGGGGCGCCTAAGACCCAGTACTTC

j_gene: TRBJ2-5
d_gene: NA
len: 15
abundance: NA
v_gene: TRBV5-1
CDR3aa: CASSPQGIIGETQYF
CDR3nt: TGCGCCAGCAGCCCCCAAGGGATCATCGGGGAGACCCAGTACTTC

j_gene: TRBJ1-1
d_gene: NA
len: 14
abundance: few
v_gene: TRBV7-3
CDR3aa: CASSLSAGNTEAFF
CDR3nt: TGTGCCAGCAGCTTATCGGCGGGTAACACTGAAGCTTTCTTT

j_gene: TRBJ2-3
d_gene: TRBD2
len: 15
abundance: NA
v_gene: TRBV7-8
CDR3aa: CASSSLAGGLILQYF
CDR3nt: TGTGCCAGCAGTTCTCTAGCGGGGGGCCTCATTTTGCAGTATTTT

j_gene: TRBJ2-7
d_gene: TRBD1
len: 13
abundance: few
v_gene: TRBV29-1
CDR3aa: CSVLGTGVSEQYF
CDR3nt: TGCAGCGTCCTGGGGACAGGGGTGAGCGAGCAGTACTTC

j_gene: TRBJ2-1
d_gene: TRBD2
len: 16
abundance: NA
v_gene: TRBV9
CDR3aa: CASSVRGGPSYNEQFF
CDR3nt: TGTGCCAGCAGCGTACGCGGGGGGCCCTCCTACAATGAGCAGTTCTTC

j_gene: TRBJ1-2
d_gene: NA
len: 12
abundance: NA
v_gene: TRBV20-1
CDR3aa: CSAGRPTGGYTF
CDR3nt: TGCAGTGCCGGACGGCCTACAGGGGGCTACACCTTC

j_gene: TRBJ2-7
d_gene: NA
len: 17
abundance: NA
v_gene: TRBV18
CDR3aa: CASSPLRGGGGSYEQYF
CDR3nt: TGTGCCAGCTCACCACTCCGAGGGGGCGGGGGCTCCTACGAGCAGTACTTC

j_gene: TRBJ2-7
d_gene: NA
len: 13
abundance: NA
v_gene: TRBV12-3/TRBV12-4
CDR3aa: CASSTTELYEQYF
CDR3nt: TGTGCCAGCAGTACCACAGAACTCTACGAGCAGTACTTC

j_gene: TRBJ1-4
d_gene: NA
len: 16
abundance: once
v_gene: TRBV2
CDR3aa: CASSPLAGRGGEKLFF
CDR3nt: TGTGCCAGCAGCCCCCTGGCGGGCAGGGGAGGCGAAAAACTGTTTTTT

j_gene: TRBJ1-6
d_gene: NA
len: 17
abundance: few
v_gene: TRBV6-5
CDR3aa: CASSYDLGGTPHSPLHF
CDR3nt: TGTGCCAGCAGTTACGATTTGGGGGGGACACCTCATTCACCCCTCCACTTT

j_gene: TRBJ1-1
d_gene: NA
len: 14
abundance: NA
v_gene: TRBV29-1
CDR3aa: CSVIVGEGYTEAFF
CDR3nt: TGCAGCGTGATTGTGGGGGAGGGGTACACTGAAGCTTTCTTT

j_gene: TRBJ2-5
d_gene: NA
len: 14
abundance: NA
v_gene: TRBV20-1
CDR3aa: CSARDGPSQETQYF
CDR3nt: TGCAGTGCTAGAGATGGGCCTAGTCAAGAGACCCAGTACTTC

j_gene: TRBJ1-1
d_gene: NA
len: 14
abundance: NA
v_gene: TRBV6-4
CDR3aa: CASSRFTGSTEAFF
CDR3nt: TGTGCCAGCAGTCGATTCACAGGGAGCACTGAAGCTTTCTTT

j_gene: TRBJ2-1
d_gene: NA
len: 13
abundance: NA
v_gene: TRBV7-9
CDR3aa: CASSQRNNNEQFF
CDR3nt: TGTGCCAGCAGCCAGCGAAATAACAATGAGCAGTTCTTC

j_gene: TRBJ2-1
d_gene: NA
len: 14
abundance: few
v_gene: TRBV27
CDR3aa: CASSLGGLYNEQFF
CDR3nt: TGTGCCAGCAGTTTAGGGGGGCTATACAATGAGCAGTTCTTC

j_gene: TRBJ2-5
d_gene: TRBD1
len: 16
abundance: few
v_gene: TRBV6-6
CDR3aa: CASSYSTQGAGKTQYF
CDR3nt: TGTGCCAGCAGTTACTCGACTCAGGGGGCGGGGAAGACCCAGTACTTC

j_gene: TRBJ2-7
d_gene: NA
len: 13
abundance: NA
v_gene: TRBV3-1
CDR3aa: CASSHEGVYEQYF
CDR3nt: TGTGCCAGCAGCCACGAGGGCGTCTACGAGCAGTACTTC

j_gene: TRBJ2-4
d_gene: TRBD1
len: 15
abundance: NA
v_gene: TRBV7-9
CDR3aa: CASSLEDREQNIQYF
CDR3nt: TGTGCCAGCAGCTTAGAAGACAGGGAGCAAAACATTCAGTACTTC

j_gene: TRBJ2-4
d_gene: NA
len: 12
abundance: few
v_gene: TRBV2
CDR3aa: CASRDRENIQYF
CDR3nt: TGTGCCAGCAGGGACAGAGAAAACATTCAGTACTTC

j_gene: TRBJ1-4
d_gene: NA
len: 18
abundance: NA
v_gene: TRBV6-1
CDR3aa: CASSPRTHAEATNEKLFF
CDR3nt: TGTGCCAGCAGTCCCCGGACCCACGCTGAAGCGACTAATGAAAAACTGTTTTTT

j_gene: TRBJ2-6
d_gene: TRBD1
len: 15
abundance: NA
v_gene: TRBV29-1
CDR3aa: CSVERTGAGASVLTF
CDR3nt: TGCAGCGTTGAGAGGACAGGGGCCGGGGCCAGCGTCCTGACTTTC

j_gene: TRBJ2-5
d_gene: NA
len: 12
abundance: NA
v_gene: TRBV28
CDR3aa: CATDTGPETQYF
CDR3nt: TGTGCCACCGATACAGGGCCAGAGACCCAGTACTTC

j_gene: TRBJ2-5
d_gene: NA
len: 15
abundance: few
v_gene: TRBV7-6
CDR3aa: CASAGTEKGIETQYF
CDR3nt: TGTGCCAGCGCAGGGACCGAGAAGGGGATTGAGACCCAGTACTTC

j_gene: TRBJ2-3
d_gene: TRBD1
len: 15
abundance: NA
v_gene: TRBV5-1
CDR3aa: CASSSPRDRGDTQYF
CDR3nt: TGCGCCAGCAGCTCGCCCCGGGACAGAGGAGATACGCAGTATTTT

j_gene: TRBJ2-7
d_gene: NA
len: 13
abundance: NA
v_gene: TRBV10-3
CDR3aa: CAISESRAYEQYF
CDR3nt: TGTGCCATCAGTGAGTCGCGCGCCTACGAGCAGTACTTC

j_gene: TRBJ2-7
d_gene: NA
len: 13
abundance: many
v_gene: TRBV4-1
CDR3aa: CASSPYLAWEQYF
CDR3nt: TGCGCCAGCAGCCCTTACCTAGCGTGGGAGCAGTACTTC

j_gene: TRBJ1-1
d_gene: NA
len: 15
abundance: NA
v_gene: TRBV4-1
CDR3aa: CASSHALKGNTEAFF
CDR3nt: TGCGCCAGCAGCCACGCTTTAAAAGGGAACACTGAAGCTTTCTTT

j_gene: TRBJ2-1
d_gene: NA
len: 14
abundance: NA
v_gene: TRBV4-1
CDR3aa: CASSQPTGRNEQFF
CDR3nt: TGCGCCAGCAGCCAACCGACAGGGAGGAATGAGCAGTTCTTC

j_gene: TRBJ2-5
d_gene: NA
len: 13
abundance: NA
v_gene: TRBV20-1
CDR3aa: CSARDRGEETQYF
CDR3nt: TGCAGTGCTAGAGACAGGGGGGAAGAGACCCAGTACTTC

j_gene: TRBJ2-1
d_gene: TRBD2
len: 14
abundance: NA
v_gene: TRBV12-3/TRBV12-4
CDR3aa: CASTSGRLSNEQFF
CDR3nt: TGTGCCAGCACTAGCGGGAGATTGTCCAATGAGCAGTTCTTC

j_gene: TRBJ1-2
d_gene: TRBD1
len: 16
abundance: few
v_gene: TRBV5-1
CDR3aa: CASSLGQGALLDGYTF
CDR3nt: TGCGCCAGCAGCTTAGGACAGGGAGCGTTGCTCGATGGCTACACCTTC

j_gene: TRBJ1-1
d_gene: NA
len: 13
abundance: few
v_gene: TRBV3-1
CDR3aa: CASSQRVNTEAFF
CDR3nt: TGTGCCAGCAGCCAACGAGTTAACACTGAAGCTTTCTTT

j_gene: TRBJ2-1
d_gene: TRBD2
len: 19
abundance: NA
v_gene: TRBV7-9
CDR3aa: CASSSLFGRGKGGNNEQFF
CDR3nt: TGTGCCAGCAGCTCACTTTTTGGGAGGGGCAAGGGCGGAAACAATGAGCAGTTCTTC

j_gene: TRBJ1-5
d_gene: NA
len: 13
abundance: NA
v_gene: TRBV15
CDR3aa: CATSRAPLQPQHF
CDR3nt: TGTGCCACCAGCAGGGCTCCGTTACAGCCCCAGCATTTT

j_gene: TRBJ2-5
d_gene: NA
len: 15
abundance: NA
v_gene: TRBV5-1
CDR3aa: CASSVTPGPQETQYF
CDR3nt: TGCGCCAGCAGCGTGACTCCGGGCCCCCAAGAGACCCAGTACTTC

j_gene: TRBJ2-5
d_gene: NA
len: 12
abundance: NA
v_gene: TRBV5-1
CDR3aa: CASSIPEETQYF
CDR3nt: TGCGCCAGCAGCATCCCAGAAGAGACCCAGTACTTC

j_gene: TRBJ2-4
d_gene: NA
len: 11
abundance: NA
v_gene: TRBV13
CDR3aa: CASSIGTGQYF
CDR3nt: TGTGCCAGCAGCATCGGGACGGGGCAGTACTTC

j_gene: TRBJ2-5
d_gene: NA
len: 17
abundance: NA
v_gene: TRBV7-9
CDR3aa: CASSLFRRSSSQETQYF
CDR3nt: TGTGCCAGCAGCTTATTCCGTCGGTCTTCCTCCCAAGAGACCCAGTACTTC

j_gene: TRBJ2-4
d_gene: NA
len: 13
abundance: NA
v_gene: TRBV6-4
CDR3aa: CASSQGPGNIQYF
CDR3nt: TGTGCCAGCAGCCAGGGTCCGGGGAACATTCAGTACTTC

j_gene: TRBJ2-5
d_gene: TRBD1
len: 14
abundance: few
v_gene: TRBV12-3/TRBV12-4
CDR3aa: CASSYRQGQETQYF
CDR3nt: TGTGCCAGCAGCTACCGACAGGGACAAGAGACCCAGTACTTC

j_gene: TRBJ2-7
d_gene: NA
len: 13
abundance: NA
v_gene: TRBV7-2
CDR3aa: CASSLNRVYEQYF
CDR3nt: TGTGCCAGCAGCTTGAACAGGGTGTACGAGCAGTACTTC

j_gene: TRBJ2-1
d_gene: NA
len: 17
abundance: NA
v_gene: TRBV11-2
CDR3aa: CASSLEVGADFWREQFF
CDR3nt: TGTGCCAGCAGCTTAGAGGTGGGCGCGGATTTCTGGCGGGAGCAGTTCTTC